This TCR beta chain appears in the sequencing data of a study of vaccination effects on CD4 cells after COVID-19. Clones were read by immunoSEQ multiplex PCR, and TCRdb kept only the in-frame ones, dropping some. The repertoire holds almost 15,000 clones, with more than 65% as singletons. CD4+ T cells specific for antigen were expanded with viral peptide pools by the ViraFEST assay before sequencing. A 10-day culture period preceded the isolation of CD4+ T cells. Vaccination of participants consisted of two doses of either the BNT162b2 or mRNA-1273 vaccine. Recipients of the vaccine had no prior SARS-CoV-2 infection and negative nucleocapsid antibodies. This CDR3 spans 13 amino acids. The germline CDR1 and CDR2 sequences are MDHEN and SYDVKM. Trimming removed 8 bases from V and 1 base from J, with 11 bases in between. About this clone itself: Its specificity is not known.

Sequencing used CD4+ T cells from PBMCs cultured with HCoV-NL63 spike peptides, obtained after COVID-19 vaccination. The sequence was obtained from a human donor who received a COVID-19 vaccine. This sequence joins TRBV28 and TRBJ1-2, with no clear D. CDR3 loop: CASQSGNNYGYTF. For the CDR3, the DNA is TGTGCCAGCCAAAGCGGTAATAACTATGGCTACACCTTC.